The 25 T cell receptor beta chains in this list originate from one sample, sequenced in a study of regulatory T cells in long-lasting Graves disease. Arm-PCR of CDR3 regions with iRepertoire HTBI primers generated TCR beta libraries. TCRdb re-derived calls from the multiplex PCR reads in MiXCR, one entry per CDR3 protein. The table has about 500,000 distinct CDR3 sequences, around 12% seen once. Time point in this sample: newly diagnosed GD, antithyroid drugs for less than 3 months. After RNA was extracted from PBMCs, the TCR library was made from it. This sample was shared with a second study, whose subject was T cells in Graves' hyperthyroidism and ophthalmopathy.

The sample here was peripheral blood mononuclear cells (PBMCs), taken at new diagnosis, from a patient treated with antithyroid drugs. Every receptor here comes from a woman in her twenties or thirties with Graves disease.

This clonotype occurred many times. The rearrangement joins TRBV2 to TRBJ2-5; 8 bases align to TRBD1. The V gene's germline CDR1 is SNHLY and CDR2 FYNNEI. V lost 6 bases and J lost 2; bases outside the gene matches: 8. The CDR3 is made up of 15 amino acids. The CDR3 protein is CASSPDRGKQETQYF. The CDR3 bases are TGTGCCAGCAGCCCCGACAGGGGTAAACAAGAGACCCAGTACTTC.

The CDR3 reads CASSLRRDGQSSYNEQFF. CDR3 in DNA: TGTGCCAGCAGTTTAAGGCGCGACGGCCAGAGCTCCTACAATGAGCAGTTCTTC. V gene TRBV27 combines with J gene TRBJ2-1, with D hard to call. With 2 bases removed from V and 0 bases from J, the gap between germline ends came to 17 bases. The CDR3 has 18 residues. CDR1 is MNHEY and CDR2 is SMNVEV in the germline V gene (reference sequence).

This clonotype has ten or more counts. The genes are TRBV19 and TRBJ1-1, with D unresolved. Trimming left V 0 bases short and J 5 bases short, with 10 bases between. In germline, CDR1 is LNHDA, CDR2 SQIVND (reference sequence). The CDR3 is 14 amino acids. The CDR3 sequence: CASSIEVGRTEAFF. CDR3 sequence (DNA): TGTGCCAGTAGTATAGAGGTGGGGAGGACTGAAGCTTTCTTT. Full variable domain (missing parts from reference TRBV19 and TRBJ1-1): DGGITQSPKYLFRKEGQNVTLSCEQNLNHDAMYWYRQDPGQGLRLIYYSQIVNDFQKGDIAEGYSVSREKKESFPLTVTSAQKNPTAFYLCASSIEVGRTEAFFGQGTRLTVV.

This clonotype came up a few times. V and J are TRBV6-1 and TRBJ1-5; D uncertain. CDR3 length: 16 amino acids. V shed 6 bases and J shed 1 base, with 16 bases lying between them. Germline-derived CDR1 and CDR2 are MNHNS and SASEGT. This CDR3 reads CASSIIPGLSNQPQHF. The CDR3 DNA follows: TGTGCCAGCAGCATAATACCCGGACTGAGCAATCAGCCCCAGCATTTT.

This clonotype was recorded at least ten times. V is TRBV30 and J is TRBJ2-7; D is uncertain. This CDR3 is built from 13 residues. The germline CDR1 and CDR2 sequences are GTSNPN and SVGIG (reference sequence). Trimming removed 2 bases from V and 2 bases from J, with 10 bases in between. CDR3 nucleotide sequence: TGTGCCTGGAGTCGTGGACCAGCCTACGAGCAGTACTTC. Its protein product is CAWSRGPAYEQYF.

This clonotype was detected ten times or more. The chain has TRBV28 and TRBJ2-1, with 9 bases aligning to TRBD1. Looked up from germline, CDR1 is MDHEN and CDR2 is SYDVKM. There are 18 residues in the CDR3. J lost 3 bases, V lost 2 bases, and 11 bases had no gene match. The CDR3 DNA is TGTGCCAGCAGTTTACCCCTGGGACAGGGAGACATCTACAATGAGCAGTTCTTC. Encoded protein: CASSLPLGQGDIYNEQFF.

On this clonotype itself: A read error may account for a junction end that differs from germline. V usage is TRBV6-5 and J usage is TRBJ2-3, with D perhaps TRBD2 (6 bases). CDR1 MNHEY and CDR2 SVGAGI come from the germline V gene. The CDR3 totals 15 residues. The CDR3 region has the DNA TGTGCCAGCAGTTATGGGACTGGGAGCACAGATGCGCAGTATTTT. Translating it yields CASSYGTGSTDAQYF.

Comments on this clonotype: It is likely a read error: a sequence one base away is far more abundant. The rearrangement links TRBV24-1 to TRBJ2-1; either TRBD1 or TRBD2 may fit D (5 bases each). The germline V gene encodes CDR1 KGHDR and CDR2 SFDVKD. The CDR3 spans 14 residues. The CDR3 here is CASGPGPHYSEQFF. DNA for the CDR3: TGTGCCAGCGGCCCGGGACCGCACTACAGTGAGCAGTTCTTC.

Many counts were recorded for this clonotype. The genes are TRBV15 and TRBJ2-1, with 9 positions matching TRBD1. CDR3 length: 14 amino acids. Trimming at V came to 6 bases and at J to 1 base, leaving 1 base not matched to a gene. Germline V lookup: CDR1 LNHNV, CDR2 YYDKDF (reference sequence). CDR3 DNA sequence: TGTGCCACCAGAGGACAGGGGTCCTACAATGAGCAGTTCTTC. Translation: CATRGQGSYNEQFF.

This clonotype was counted many times. The gene calls are TRBV11-2 and TRBJ2-1, with D possibly being TRBD2 (6 bases). The CDR3 loop spans 15 amino acids. Per the germline V gene, CDR1 is SGHAT and CDR2 is FQNNGV. Trimming pared 6 bases from V and 5 bases from J, leaving 17 bases between. CDR3 loop: CASRKIAGSDNEQFF. The CDR3 bases are TGTGCCAGCAGGAAAATCGCGGGATCCGACAATGAGCAGTTCTTC. The full variable domain, its missing parts supplied by reference TRBV11-2 and TRBJ2-1, is EAGVAQSPRYKIIEKRQSVAFWCNPISGHATLYWYQQILGQGPKLLIQFQNNGVVDDSQLPKDRFSAERLKGVDSTLKIQPAKLEDSAVYLCASRKIAGSDNEQFFGPGTRLTVL.

The chain carries TRBV24-1 and TRBJ2-1, with 8 bases lining up with TRBD2. Trimming removed 1 base from V and 4 bases from J; junction bases left unmatched: 2. CDR1 and CDR2 (germline): KGHDR, SFDVKD. The CDR3 covers 15 residues. Here the CDR3 DNA reads TGTGCCACCAGTGATTTAACTAGCGGTTACAATGAGCAGTTCTTC. Translating it yields CATSDLTSGYNEQFF.

Ten or more counts support this clonotype. V gene TRBV19 combines with J gene TRBJ2-1, with TRBD1 matching over 7 bases. The J segment lost 6 bases and the V segment lost 5 bases, leaving 1 base of the junction unmatched. Germline V lookup: CDR1 LNHDA, CDR2 SQIVND (reference sequence). The CDR3 is 12 residues long. CDR3: CASSRQGNEQFF. CDR3 DNA: TGTGCCAGTAGTCGACAGGGCAATGAGCAGTTCTTC. The full variable domain, completed using reference TRBV19 and TRBJ2-1, is DGGITQSPKYLFRKEGQNVTLSCEQNLNHDAMYWYRQDPGQGLRLIYYSQIVNDFQKGDIAEGYSVSREKKESFPLTVTSAQKNPTAFYLCASSRQGNEQFFGPGTRLTVL.

This clonotype occurred many times. The gene calls are TRBV11-3 and TRBJ1-4, with D unresolved. The CDR3 runs 14 residues. CDR1 and CDR2 from the germline V gene are SGHNT and YENEEA. V lost 6 bases to trimming and J lost 7 bases, with 15 bases between them. The DNA for the CDR3 is TGTGCCAGCAGTCCCCTTGGGTCCGGTGAAAAACTGTTTTTT. This sequence encodes CASSPLGSGEKLFF.

V usage is TRBV27 and J usage is TRBJ2-5; the D is unclear. Germline CDR1 and CDR2: MNHEY and SMNVEV (reference sequence). The CDR3 loop spans 14 amino acids. V gave up 2 bases and J gave up 1 base, with 8 bases separating them. CDR3 in amino acids: CASSLRTRQETQYF. CDR3 sequence (DNA): TGTGCCAGCAGTTTACGGACCCGCCAAGAGACCCAGTACTTC.

The chain carries TRBV11-3 and TRBJ2-1, with 7 bases that match TRBD2. This CDR3 has 16 residues. Germline V gene lookup returns CDR1 SGHNT and CDR2 YENEEA. Losses at the gene ends were 5 bases for V and 4 bases for J; bases not matched to a gene: 11. DNA for the CDR3: TGTGCCAGCAGCGGACTAGAAACTCGACTTTACAATGAGCAGTTCTTC. Translating gives CASSGLETRLYNEQFF. The complete variable domain, with remaining parts taken from reference TRBV11-3 and TRBJ2-1, reads EAGVVQSPRYKIIEKKQPVAFWCNPISGHNTLYWYLQNLGQGPELLIRYENEEAVDDSQLPKDRFSAERLKGVDSTLKIQPAELGDSAVYLCASSGLETRLYNEQFFGPGTRLTVL.

The chain uses TRBV19 and TRBJ2-5; D not certain. Trimming pared 5 bases from V and 5 bases from J, leaving 12 bases between. CDR3 length: 13 residues. The germline CDR1 and CDR2 sequences are LNHDA and SQIVND (reference sequence). CDR3 DNA sequence: TGTGCCAGTAGTTCGGTAATCCAGGAGACCCAGTACTTC. Translating it yields CASSSVIQETQYF.

This clonotype was observed at least ten times. This chain connects TRBV7-6 to TRBJ2-1; weak D call: TRBD2 (6 bases). This CDR3 is built from 16 residues. Trimming cost V 5 bases and J 2 bases, with 16 bases left between them. The germline V gene has CDR1 SGHVS and CDR2 FNYEAQ. The CDR3 sequence: CASSPGGGGTYNEQFF. CDR3 nucleotides: TGTGCCAGCAGCCCCGGAGGTGGGGGGACCTACAATGAGCAGTTCTTC.

Remarks on this clonotype: Given a much more abundant clone one base away, this may be a read error. The chain links TRBV7-3 to TRBJ2-1; TRBD2 agrees at 7 bases. Germline values: CDR1 SGHTA, CDR2 FQGTGA. The CDR3 sequence is 15 residues long. The CDR3 nucleotides read TGTGCCGGCAGCTTGCGGGCTAGCGGATACAATGAGCAGTTCTTC. It is translated as CAGSLRASGYNEQFF.

In this sample, this clonotype turned up many times. The chain carries TRBV18 and TRBJ2-1; TRBD1 might be the D (6 bases). Deletions cut 2 bases from V and 3 bases from J, with 14 bases between. Germline V lookup: CDR1 KGHSH, CDR2 LQKENI. CDR3 length: 16 amino acids. Written as DNA, the CDR3 is TGTGCCAGCTCACCAAGGTCCAGGGGAATCTACAATGAGCAGTTCTTC. Protein product: CASSPRSRGIYNEQFF.

This rearrangement joins TRBV16 to TRBJ2-7; D may be TRBD1 or TRBD2 (6 bases each). This CDR3 has 14 amino acids. Germline-derived CDR1 and CDR2 are KGHSY and FQNENV. Trimming shortened V by 8 bases and J by 4 bases, and 18 bases separated the two germline ends. CDR3 in DNA: TGTGCCAGCGCCAAACAAGGAGGGGGATACGAGCAGTACTTC. It yields the protein CASAKQGGGYEQYF.

This clonotype was seen repeatedly, ten times or more. The V and J genes are TRBV28 and TRBJ2-7, with no clear D. Trimming stripped 7 bases from V and 3 bases from J, with 16 bases between. The CDR3 sequence is 14 residues long. Germline V gives CDR1 MDHEN, CDR2 SYDVKM. The CDR3 sequence: CASTARGIYYEQYF. DNA of the CDR3: TGTGCCAGCACTGCGCGAGGAATTTACTACGAGCAGTACTTC. Supplemented by reference TRBV28 and TRBJ2-7, the full variable domain reads DVKVTQSSRYLVKRTGEKVFLECVQDMDHENMFWYRQDPGLGLRLIYFSYDVKMKEKGDIPEGYSVSREKKERFSLILESASTNQTSMYLCASTARGIYYEQYFGPGTRLTVT.

V gene TRBV6-1 combines with J gene TRBJ2-5; TRBD2 might be the D (6 bases). V lost 7 bases, J lost 6 bases, and 12 bases lay in between. CDR3 length equals 12 residues. Germline V gene sequence: CDR1 MNHNS, CDR2 SASEGT. CDR3 sequence reads: CASNVGSQTQYF. CDR3 bases: TGTGCCAGCAATGTCGGGAGCCAGACCCAGTACTTC.

This clonotype was counted many times. This chain joins TRBV2 and TRBJ1-2, with D tentatively TRBD1 (6 bases). Trimming cost V 4 bases and J 4 bases, with 13 bases left between them. The CDR3 sequence is 14 residues long. Germline loops: CDR1 SNHLY, CDR2 FYNNEI. As DNA, the CDR3 is TGTGCCAGCAGTGGACAGGTCGGGGCCTATGGCTACACCTTC. Its protein product is CASSGQVGAYGYTF.

This clonotype was recorded many times. The chain joins TRBV2 to TRBJ1-1; D not resolved. CDR3 length: 14 amino acids. Trimming removed 7 bases at V and 0 bases at J, with 12 bases between. Looked up from germline, CDR1 is SNHLY and CDR2 is FYNNEI. The CDR3 sequence is CASKAGALNTEAFF. CDR3 nucleotide sequence: TGTGCCAGCAAGGCAGGAGCCTTGAACACTGAAGCTTTCTTT.

As to this clonotype: The likely explanation is a read error, given a far larger clone one base away. The gene calls are TRBV7-2 and TRBJ2-1; 8 nucleotides line up with TRBD2. This CDR3 has 16 amino acids. The ends lost 0 bases at V and 10 bases at J; junction bases unmatched: 11. Germline V gene lookup returns CDR1 SGHTA and CDR2 FQGNSA. DNA of the CDR3: TGTGCCAGCAGCTTAGCGGGGACTAGGGTTGGCCACGAGCAGTTCTTC. Its translation: CASSLAGTRVGHEQFF.